A single sample gave rise to the 30 T cell receptor beta chains below, sequenced in a study of T cell repertoires in cytomegalovirus infection. MiXCR, run by TCRdb on the reads, gives a single entry per CDR3 protein. The table shows about 770,000 distinct CDR3 sequences, with 25% to 30% occurring only once. No antigens are known for them. Sequenced material: cultured CD8+ T cells from PBMCs, taken from culture after CMV antigen stimulation. The receptor set was obtained from a human donor in good health (CMV status not recorded). Some clones in this sample may be carry-over from other donors' samples.

This clonotype was seen only a few times. The J gene is TRBJ2-7, the V gene TRBV7-6; perhaps TRBD2 as D (5 bases). CDR3 size: 13 residues. Germline CDR1 reads SGHVS; CDR2 reads FNYEAQ. Trimming shortened V by 1 base and J by 6 bases, and 10 bases separated the two germline ends. The CDR3 coding sequence is TGTGCCAGCAGCTTAGGCGGGCGGGCCGAGCAGTACTTC. It encodes CASSLGGRAEQYF.

The chain combines TRBV13 with TRBJ1-6; a weak D match, TRBD1 (6 bases). V was trimmed by 0 bases and J by 18 bases, leaving 15 bases between them. There are 13 residues in the CDR3. Per germline, CDR1 PRHDT and CDR2 FYEKMQ (reference sequence). The CDR3 loop reads CASSLGNGQWAHF. DNA of the CDR3: TGTGCCAGCAGCTTAGGTAATGGACAGTGGGCCCACTTT.

This clonotype was seen a few times. The rearrangement joins TRBV7-8 to TRBJ2-1; TRBD2 matches at 8 bases. This CDR3 contains 15 residues. V was clipped by 1 base and J by 8 bases; unmatched bases: 7. Germline V lookup: CDR1 SGHVS, CDR2 FQNEAQ. CDR3 loop: CASSLDGGASDEQFF. The CDR3 DNA is TGTGCCAGCAGCTTAGACGGGGGGGCGTCCGATGAGCAGTTCTTC.

This chain joins TRBV24-1 and TRBJ1-2; no reliable D call. This CDR3 contains 16 residues. The V gene lost 4 bases and the J gene lost 2 bases, with 16 bases spanning the gap. CDR1 KGHDR and CDR2 SFDVKD come from the germline V gene. CDR3: CATSESGLSGNYGYTF. Written as DNA, the CDR3 is TGTGCCACCAGTGAATCAGGATTAAGTGGGAACTATGGCTACACCTTC.

The chain couples TRBV6-1 to TRBJ1-5, with D perhaps TRBD1 (5 bases). The CDR3 loop spans 17 amino acids. Germline values: CDR1 MNHNS, CDR2 SASEGT. Trimming took 5 bases from V and 0 from J, leaving 17 bases between them. The CDR3 sequence: CASSRMDTIDSNQPQHF. The DNA of the CDR3 is TGTGCCAGCAGTAGAATGGACACTATAGATAGCAATCAGCCCCAGCATTTT.

This clonotype was detected a few times. DNA for the CDR3: TGCAGTGCTAGAGAGGGACAGATCTATGGCTACACCTTC. It encodes CSAREGQIYGYTF. The V gene is TRBV20-1, the J gene TRBJ1-2, with 7 bases identical to TRBD1. Unmatched junction bases numbered 2, after V lost 0 bases and J lost 4 bases. From germline, CDR1 is DFQATT and CDR2 SNEGSKA (reference sequence). The CDR3 spans 13 residues.

This chain uses TRBV19 with TRBJ1-1, with unresolved D. CDR1 and CDR2 from the germline V gene are LNHDA and SQIVND (reference sequence). The V gene lost 4 bases and the J gene lost 5 bases, with 8 bases spanning the gap. This CDR3 is built from 12 residues. CDR3 loop: CASSTKKTEAFF. CDR3 DNA: TGTGCCAGTAGTACGAAAAAAACTGAAGCTTTCTTT.

The chain uses TRBV5-4 and TRBJ1-1; D is unclear. V was shortened by 4 bases and J by 6 bases, with 16 bases between the two germline ends. CDR1 is SGHNT and CDR2 is YYREEE in the germline V gene (reference sequence). CDR3 length equals 14 residues. The CDR3 here is CASSIPTGPAEAFF. The CDR3 DNA is TGTGCCAGCAGCATTCCTACGGGCCCAGCTGAAGCTTTCTTT.

This clonotype has just a few counts. The chain has TRBV6-9 and TRBJ2-7; D might be TRBD1 (5 bases). The CDR3 consists of 15 residues. Trimming stripped 2 bases from V and 0 bases from J, with 11 bases between. Germline V gene sequence: CDR1 MNHGY, CDR2 SVAAGI. The CDR3 sequence is CASSYPGFPSYEQYV. The CDR3 coding sequence is TGTGCCAGCAGTTATCCAGGGTTTCCCTCCTACGAGCAGTACGTC.

In its sample, this clonotype was seen many times. The chain is built from TRBV4-2 and TRBJ2-5, with 10 positions matching TRBD2. The CDR3 consists of 16 residues. CDR1 LGHNA and CDR2 YNFKEQ come from the germline V gene. Trimming took 0 bases from V and 5 from J; bases not matched to a gene: 6. The CDR3 is CASSQDPAGGLETQYF. The CDR3 region has the DNA TGTGCCAGCAGCCAAGATCCAGCGGGGGGGCTGGAGACCCAGTACTTC.

The V call is TRBV18, the J call TRBJ1-2; no clear D. Germline V gene data show CDR1 as KGHSH and CDR2 as LQKENI. This CDR3 region has 15 residues. The ends were cut back, 3 bases at V and 4 bases at J, with 15 bases in the middle. Here the CDR3 reads CASSPSGTRFYGYTF. The CDR3 DNA reads as TGTGCCAGCTCACCTTCCGGAACGCGATTCTATGGCTACACCTTC.

The genes are TRBV9 and TRBJ1-2; the D is unclear. The CDR3 has 16 residues. The V gene's germline CDR1 is SGDLS and CDR2 YYNGEE. Trimming stripped 4 bases from V and 4 bases from J, with 20 bases between. The CDR3 DNA follows: TGTGCCAGCAGCCCTAGCGTAGGCATTCCAGGCTATGGCTACACCTTC. As protein: CASSPSVGIPGYGYTF.

The CDR3 region has the DNA TGTGCCAGTACCCGGGACGCTGGTGCTAATGGCTACACCTTC. Translated, it gives CASTRDAGANGYTF. V is TRBV19 and J is TRBJ1-2, with a possible D match to TRBD1 (5 bases). The CDR3 length is 14 residues. The V end was cut by 7 bases, the J end by 6 bases, with 18 bases between. Per germline, CDR1 LNHDA and CDR2 SQIVND (reference sequence).

Ten or more counts support this clonotype. The rearrangement joins TRBV9 to TRBJ1-3; perhaps TRBD1 as D (5 bases). V was pared by 2 bases and J by 0 bases, with 9 bases between. Germline values: CDR1 SGDLS, CDR2 YYNGEE. CDR3 length equals 15 residues. This CDR3 is CASSVQDSSGNTIYF. The CDR3 DNA reads TGTGCCAGCAGCGTCCAAGACAGCTCTGGAAACACCATATATTTT. Full variable domain (outside the CDR3, taken from reference TRBV9 and TRBJ1-3): DSGVTQTPKHLITATGQRVTLRCSPRSGDLSVYWYQQSLDQGLQFLIQYYNGEERAKGNILERFSAQQFPDLHSELNLSSLELGDSALYFCASSVQDSSGNTIYFGEGSWLTVV.

V and J are TRBV6-2 or TRBV6-3 and TRBJ2-1, with 9 bases identical to TRBD2. Germline assignment: CDR1 MNHEY and CDR2 SVGEGT. This CDR3 region has 20 residues. With V trimmed by 2 bases and J by 3 bases, 17 bases remained unmatched. CDR3 in DNA: TGTGCCAGCAGTTACCGGGCTAGCGGGGTCGAATCATACTTCTACAATGAGCAGTTCTTC. As protein: CASSYRASGVESYFYNEQFF.

This clonotype turned up a few times. This sequence joins TRBV19 and TRBJ1-4; D uncertain. Trimming cost V 11 bases and J 0 bases, with 16 bases left between them. Germline CDR1 reads LNHDA; CDR2 reads SQIVND (reference sequence). The CDR3 totals 15 residues. In DNA, the CDR3 is TGTGCCTCAAAGGAGGCAGACGCAACTAATGAAAAACTGTTTTTT. Translation gives CASKEADATNEKLFF. Full variable domain (outside the CDR3, taken from reference TRBV19 and TRBJ1-4): DGGITQSPKYLFRKEGQNVTLSCEQNLNHDAMYWYRQDPGQGLRLIYYSQIVNDFQKGDIAEGYSVSREKKESFPLTVTSAQKNPTAFYLCASKEADATNEKLFFGSGTQLSVL.

This clonotype was seen more than once but under ten times. This chain uses TRBV5-6 with TRBJ1-1; the match to TRBD1 covers 7 bases. The length of the CDR3 is 16 residues. CDR1 is SGHDT and CDR2 is YYEEEE in the germline V gene. V lost 2 bases, J lost 6 bases, and 13 bases stayed unmatched. The CDR3 here is CASSLGSNTGASEAFF. CDR3 DNA sequence: TGTGCCAGCAGCTTAGGGTCCAACACAGGGGCGTCTGAAGCTTTCTTT.

The chain joins TRBV19 to TRBJ2-7; perhaps TRBD1 as D (6 bases). This CDR3 comprises 15 residues. The germline V gene has CDR1 LNHDA and CDR2 SQIVND (reference sequence). Trimming stripped 5 bases from V and 7 bases from J, with 21 bases between. The CDR3: CASSPLGQWLSEQYV. As DNA, the CDR3 is TGTGCCAGTAGTCCCTTAGGACAGTGGCTTTCTGAGCAGTACGTC.

This CDR3 is CASGPSPQHF. The CDR3 region has the DNA TGTGCCAGCGGCCCCTCGCCCCAGCATTTT. The V gene is TRBV28, the J gene TRBJ1-5; the D is unclear. The V gene lost 8 bases and the J gene lost 9 bases, with 8 bases spanning the gap. The CDR3 consists of 10 residues. The germline V gene has CDR1 MDHEN and CDR2 SYDVKM. Supplemented by reference TRBV28 and TRBJ1-5, the full variable domain reads DVKVTQSSRYLVKRTGEKVFLECVQDMDHENMFWYRQDPGLGLRLIYFSYDVKMKEKGDIPEGYSVSREKKERFSLILESASTNQTSMYLCASGPSPQHFGDGTRLSIL.

The chain combines TRBV4-1 with TRBJ2-7; the D is unclear. Germline V gene data show CDR1 as MGHRA and CDR2 as YSYEKL. V gave up 0 bases and J gave up 2 bases, with 14 bases separating them. This CDR3 spans 16 amino acids. CDR3 nucleotides: TGCGCCAGCAGCCAAGATCCCTCAGGATTCACCTACGAGCAGTACTTC. Encoded protein: CASSQDPSGFTYEQYF.

This chain links TRBV19 with TRBJ2-2; 9 positions agree with TRBD1. CDR3 size: 16 residues. V lost 4 bases and J lost 2; bases outside the gene matches: 5. Germline V CDR1 and CDR2: LNHDA, SQIVND (reference sequence). CDR3 sequence: CASSKGQGFNTGELFF. The DNA of the CDR3 is TGTGCCAGTAGTAAGGGACAGGGCTTTAACACCGGGGAGCTGTTTTTT.

Ten or more counts support this clonotype. The chain joins TRBV2 to TRBJ2-7; the D is unclear. V lost 2 bases and J 2 bases, leaving 19 bases between the germline ends. CDR1 is SNHLY, CDR2 FYNNEI, per germline. The CDR3 has 17 amino acids. CDR3: CASSELRYRPRTYEQYF. DNA for the CDR3: TGTGCCAGCAGTGAATTAAGGTATAGACCTCGGACCTACGAGCAGTACTTC.

This clonotype was recorded a few times. The chain carries TRBV7-6 and TRBJ2-5, with 13 bases lining up with TRBD2. The CDR3 length is 16 residues. The trim removed 3 bases at V and 4 bases at J, leaving 5 bases unmatched. Germline CDR1 and CDR2: SGHVS and FNYEAQ. The CDR3 is CASSLELAGGLETQYF. As DNA, the CDR3 is TGTGCCAGCAGCTTGGAACTAGCGGGGGGGTTAGAGACCCAGTACTTC.

A few counts support this clonotype. V and J are TRBV6-5 and TRBJ1-2; D possibly corresponds to TRBD1 (5 bases). Germline CDR1 is MNHEY and CDR2 is SVGAGI. The CDR3 loop spans 13 amino acids. Trimming stripped 4 bases from V and 7 bases from J, with 13 bases between. The CDR3 here is CASSSGGLGGYTF. As DNA, the CDR3 is TGTGCCAGCAGTTCCGGGGGGTTGGGTGGCTACACCTTC.

The sample holds a few counts of this clonotype. The chain carries TRBV28 and TRBJ2-3; D perhaps matches TRBD1 (6 bases). This CDR3 is 18 amino acids long. V was cut by 6 bases and J by 0 bases, with 22 bases left in between. The germline CDR1 and CDR2 sequences are MDHEN and SYDVKM. CDR3 nucleotides: TGTGCCAGCAGGTACCACCGGGACACCTATTTTAGCACAGATACGCAGTATTTT. Residues: CASRYHRDTYFSTDTQYF.

The V call is TRBV7-9, the J call TRBJ2-3; D gene uncertain. V lost 1 base and J 4 bases, leaving 9 bases between the germline ends. The CDR3 totals 14 residues. Germline V gene sequence: CDR1 SEHNR, CDR2 FQNEAQ (reference sequence). The DNA of the CDR3 is TGTGCCAGCAGCTTAGGATCGAGCCCAGATACGCAGTATTTT. The encoded protein is CASSLGSSPDTQYF.

This clonotype was recorded a few times. V is TRBV6-2 or TRBV6-3 and J is TRBJ2-1, with D perhaps TRBD2 (7 bases). V was pared by 2 bases and J by 0 bases, with 14 bases between. Germline CDR1 reads MNHEY; CDR2 reads SVGEGT. This CDR3 has 17 residues. The CDR3: CASSYLGGAGSYNEQFF. The CDR3 nucleotides read TGTGCCAGCAGTTACCTTGGGGGGGCGGGCTCCTACAATGAGCAGTTCTTC.

Concerning this clonotype: This may be a read error, as it is one base from a much larger clone. This rearrangement joins TRBV7-2 to TRBJ2-2; 11 bases are a match to TRBD2. The CDR3 loop spans 17 amino acids. V trimming: 1 base; J trimming: 10 bases; junction bases outside the gene matches: 11. Germline V gives CDR1 SGHTA, CDR2 FQGNSA. The CDR3 DNA is TGTGCCAGCAGCTTAGTTCTAGCGGGGGGAGTTGACGAGGAGCTGTTTTTT. It translates to CASSLVLAGGVDEELFF.

This clonotype was seen a few times. V is TRBV7-8 and J is TRBJ2-7; 7 bases align to TRBD1. Germline CDR1 SGHVS, CDR2 FQNEAQ. The J segment lost 4 bases and the V segment lost 5 bases, leaving 5 bases of the junction unmatched. This CDR3 has 13 amino acids. CDR3 sequence (DNA): TGTGCCAGCAGCCGGCAGACAGGGTACGAGCAGTACGTC. This encodes CASSRQTGYEQYV.

This clonotype came up a few times. CDR3 sequence (DNA): TGTGCCAGCGGAACCCATGAGCAGTTCTTC. Translated, it gives CASGTHEQFF. The chain is built from TRBV27 and TRBJ2-1; D remains ambiguous. Looked up from germline, CDR1 is MNHEY and CDR2 is SMNVEV (reference sequence). V was cut by 8 bases and J by 8 bases, with 7 bases left in between. The CDR3 runs to 10 residues.